This section outlines one T cell receptor beta chain sequence together with its context. This clonotype has just a few counts. Its antigen remains unidentified. No base quality information exists; no much larger clone differs at one position. CDR1 and CDR2 are drawn from the germline V gene: SGHNT, YENEEA. The CDR3 has 14 amino acids, counting the end cysteine and phenylalanine. Left in the record is the CDR3 DNA by itself, 42 bases read in frame from the first base. Germline trimming: 2 bases from V, 7 bases from J; junction bases outside gene matches: 6. Every donor in the study was a healthy Caucasian. The twin cohort consisted of three pairs of female monozygotic twins, all aged roughly 18 to 29 years. Peripheral blood mononuclear cells were used as the source from which RNA for TCR libraries was isolated. Library generation was performed with 5' RACE. The data were produced on an Illumina HiSeq 2000. Template switching added a universal primer binding site, and the final cDNA carried a unique molecular identifier that allowed TCR cDNA molecules to be counted accurately. Specific primers in the conserved constant-segment region were used to synthesize first-strand cDNA for TCR alpha and beta chains. To control for contamination, every cDNA library carried two barcodes: a SMART-Mk sample barcode plus Illumina barcodes. TruSeq adapter sequences, together with Illumina sample barcodes, were added in two successive PCR steps. Sequencing of the TCR alpha and beta cDNA libraries was done on the Illumina HiSeq platform using custom primers. The original pipeline was this. Unique molecular identifiers were extracted from raw reads with MiGEC, and CDR3 positions were determined with MiXCR. Recombination models were inferred per individual with the repgenHMM and IGoR tools using an EM algorithm. Shared clonotypes were analyzed with the tcR package in R, and sharing was normalized by the product of cloneset sizes. To study raw recombination free of thymic and clonal selection effects, out-of-frame nonproductive sequences were analyzed. TCRdb redid the processing of the public reads, applying fastp at Q25 and MiXCR, and retained in-frame beta chains. Rows with a matching CDR3 protein are joined into one entry that keeps the most common DNA and genes. V and J calls and clone size were set by TCRdb, not the authors. The sample includes some 600,000 distinct CDR3 sequences, with roughly 7.2% observed a single time. About 1.6% of the sample is taken by the ten largest.

These data belong to a study of identical twins (dated by TCRdb to about 2016). Context from the whole study: The study deep-sequenced TCR alpha and beta repertoires from monozygotic twins, unrelated adults of various ages and cord blood to test whether fetal clonotypes persist. To rule out contamination, the twin experiments were replicated at different times with different library preparation protocols.

What the research found in general, with its limitations: Fewer insertions were carried by abundant cord blood beta clonotypes; a weaker similar trend was observed in young adult naive repertoires, while no such trend was observed in memory repertoires. Invariant T cells such as MAIT and iNKT could partly confound zero-insertion analyses, although diverse VJ usage argued against such confounding for most clonotypes. Because the same donors could not be followed over many years, the conclusions relied on cross-sectional statistical analysis. A weaker excess of twin sharing was found in beta out-of-frame sequences because the signal-to-noise ratio was lowered by fewer shared sequences. Compared with coincidental sharing between unrelated individuals, an excess of low generation-probability sequences was observed among out-of-frame TCR alpha sequences shared between twins. In monozygotic twins, recombination models systematically underestimated out-of-frame TCR alpha sharing, but the models matched the sharing seen between unrelated individuals.

These records were also assigned to another study, of yellow fever vaccine responses in identical twins. The second study reports: The T cell response to vaccination in identical twins was reported by the authors to appear partly convergent and partly personalized. The study precisely tracked vaccine-responding T cell clones in identical twins.

This chain is built from TRBV11-3 and TRBJ2-7, with 9 bases aligning to TRBD1. The source material was PBMCs. The clonotype comes from a woman younger than 30 in good health. For the CDR3, the sequence is CASSLKGTGMEQYF. The DNA is TGTGCCAGCAGCTTAAAGGGGACAGGGATGGAGCAGTACTTC.